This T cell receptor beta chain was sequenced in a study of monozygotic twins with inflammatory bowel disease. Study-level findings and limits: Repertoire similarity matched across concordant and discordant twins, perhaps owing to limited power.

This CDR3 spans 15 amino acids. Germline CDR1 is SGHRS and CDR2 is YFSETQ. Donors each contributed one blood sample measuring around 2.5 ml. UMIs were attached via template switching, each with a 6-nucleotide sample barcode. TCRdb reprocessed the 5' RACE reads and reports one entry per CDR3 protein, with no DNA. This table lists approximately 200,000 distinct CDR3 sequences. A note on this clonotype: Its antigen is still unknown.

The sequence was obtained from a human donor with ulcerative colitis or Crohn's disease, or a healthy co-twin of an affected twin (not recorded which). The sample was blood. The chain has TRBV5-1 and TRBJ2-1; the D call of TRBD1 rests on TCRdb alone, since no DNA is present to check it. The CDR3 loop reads CASSLEGRPYNEQFF.